Below are 16 T cell receptor beta chains sequenced from a single sample in a study of somatic mutations in cytotoxic T cells in rheumatoid arthritis. TCRdb's table, derived via immunoSEQ multiplex PCR, lists solely in-frame clones and lacks some. The table has some 21,000 clones, about four fifths seen once; the top ten hold roughly 3.8%. Specimen: CD8+ T cells sorted from blood. These receptors were obtained from an adult with rheumatoid arthritis.

This clone was detected a few times. The chain has TRBV19 and TRBJ1-5; D is perhaps TRBD1 (5 bases). CDR1 is LNHDA, CDR2 SQIVND, per germline (reference sequence). V was pared by 4 bases and J by 0 bases, with 13 bases between. The CDR3 totals 16 residues. CDR3 region: CASSTIQGSSNQPQHF. DNA for the CDR3: TGTGCCAGTAGTACAATCCAGGGTAGTAGCAATCAGCCCCAGCATTTT.

This clone was observed a handful of times. The chain recombines TRBV6-5 with TRBJ1-5; D is unresolved. The CDR3 contains 13 residues. From germline, CDR1 is MNHEY and CDR2 SVGAGI. Trimming cost V 2 bases and J 4 bases, with 6 bases left between them. CDR3 DNA: TGTGCCAGCAGTTACGGCCAAAATCAGCCCCAGCATTTT. This sequence encodes CASSYGQNQPQHF.

This sequence joins TRBV2 and TRBJ2-2; D is unresolved. This CDR3 region has 17 residues. Trimming took off 5 bases at V and 0 bases at J, with 16 bases between the two ends. Germline V gives CDR1 SNHLY, CDR2 FYNNEI. DNA for the CDR3: TGTGCCAGCAGTCTTTCCTCCAGACTGGCGAACACCGGGGAGCTGTTTTTT. It is translated as CASSLSSRLANTGELFF.

This rearrangement joins TRBV29-1 to TRBJ2-7; 9 nucleotides line up with TRBD2. With 0 bases clipped from V and 6 bases from J, the junction kept 9 bases outside the gene matches. The CDR3 is made up of 15 amino acids. The V gene's germline CDR1 is SQVTM and CDR2 ANQGSEA. This CDR3 is CSVEDWAGGPGEQYF. The DNA of the CDR3 is TGCAGCGTTGAAGACTGGGCGGGGGGGCCAGGCGAGCAGTACTTC.

The J gene is TRBJ1-2, the V gene TRBV10-3; no clear D. This CDR3 has 14 residues. Trimming pared 7 bases from V and 4 bases from J, leaving 16 bases between. The V gene's germline CDR1 is ENHRY and CDR2 SYGVKD. CDR3 residues: CAIKPDNFLYGYTF. The CDR3 DNA sequence: TGTGCCATCAAGCCCGACAATTTCCTCTATGGCTACACCTTC.

This clone has more than one count but fewer than ten. The chain carries TRBV7-3 and TRBJ1-1; TRBD1 agrees at 7 bases. The J segment lost 4 bases and the V segment lost 5 bases, leaving 7 bases of the junction unmatched. Germline CDR1 and CDR2: SGHTA and FQGTGA. CDR3 size: 14 residues. The CDR3 DNA is TGTGCCAGCAGCCCCTCCGCAGGGGGCACTGAAGCTTTCTTT. This translates into CASSPSAGGTEAFF.

The chain couples TRBV7-9 to TRBJ1-1, with D hard to call. CDR3 length: 12 residues. Germline V gene data show CDR1 as SEHNR and CDR2 as FQNEAQ (reference sequence). V gave up 5 bases and J gave up 2 bases, with 6 bases separating them. CDR3 DNA sequence: TGTGCCAGCAGCCGCCTAAACACTGAAGCTTTCTTT. It translates to CASSRLNTEAFF.

This clone was detected a few times. The rearrangement joins TRBV28 to TRBJ1-2; D not certain. CDR1 and CDR2 from the germline V gene are MDHEN and SYDVKM. The germline V and J ends were trimmed by 3 bases and 2 bases, with 7 bases remaining between them. This CDR3 has 13 amino acids. The CDR3 region has the DNA TGTGCCAGCAGTTTCGCGAACAACTATGGCTACACCTTC. Protein: CASSFANNYGYTF.

This clone has a handful of counts. The chain combines TRBV27 with TRBJ2-4; a possible D gene is TRBD1 (5 bases). This CDR3 has 16 residues. Germline-derived CDR1 and CDR2 are MNHEY and SMNVEV (reference sequence). The germline V and J ends were trimmed by 4 bases and 0 bases, with 13 bases remaining between them. The DNA for the CDR3 is TGTGCCAGCAGTTCCAGGGTCATACTAGCCAAAAACATTCAGTACTTC. Translating gives CASSSRVILAKNIQYF.

This clone was seen only once. The chain links TRBV10-3 to TRBJ2-1; TRBD2 aligns across 11 bases. With 4 bases clipped from V and 7 bases from J, the junction kept 3 bases outside the gene matches. Germline values: CDR1 ENHRY, CDR2 SYGVKD. There are 14 residues in the CDR3. The CDR3 DNA follows: TGTGCCATCAGTGGTAGCGGGGGGGCAAATGAGCAGTTCTTC. Its translation: CAISGSGGANEQFF.

V usage is TRBV15 and J usage is TRBJ1-4; no clear D gene. The V end was cut by 3 bases, the J end by 0 bases, with 8 bases between. Germline V CDR1 and CDR2: LNHNV, YYDKDF (reference sequence). This CDR3 is built from 15 residues. CDR3 residues: CATSSPVATNEKLFF. The CDR3 DNA follows: TGTGCCACCAGCAGCCCGGTAGCAACTAATGAAAAACTGTTTTTT.

V usage is TRBV2 and J usage is TRBJ1-5; unclear D gene. V was shortened by 5 bases and J by 2 bases, with 13 bases between the two germline ends. Germline V lookup: CDR1 SNHLY, CDR2 FYNNEI. CDR3 size: 15 residues. The CDR3 is CASSTPELRNQPQHF. The CDR3 nucleotides read TGTGCCAGCAGTACCCCGGAGTTGCGCAATCAGCCCCAGCATTTT.

The chain joins TRBV7-9 to TRBJ2-3; possibly TRBD2 for D (7 bases). The V gene lost 8 bases and the J gene lost 6 bases, with 24 bases spanning the gap. Germline V gene data show CDR1 as SEHNR and CDR2 as FQNEAQ (reference sequence). CDR3 length: 16 residues. This CDR3 is CASWHGGPPNADTQYF. CDR3 bases: TGTGCCAGCTGGCACGGGGGGCCTCCCAACGCGGATACGCAGTATTTT.

The chain uses TRBV27 and TRBJ2-3; D remains ambiguous. The CDR3 runs 13 residues. Germline V CDR1 and CDR2: MNHEY, SMNVEV (reference sequence). The V gene lost 3 bases and the J gene lost 6 bases, with 10 bases spanning the gap. The chain's CDR3 is CASSFAESDTQYF. In nucleotides, the CDR3 is TGTGCCAGCAGTTTTGCGGAAAGTGATACGCAGTATTTT.

The chain couples TRBV13 to TRBJ2-3; TRBD2 agrees at 11 bases. V shed 1 base, J shed 5 bases, and the junction held 5 bases outside the gene matches. The CDR3 spans 16 residues. Germline CDR1 and CDR2: PRHDT and FYEKMQ (reference sequence). The CDR3 spells CASSLALAGGGDTQYF. CDR3 coding DNA: TGTGCCAGCAGCTTAGCCCTAGCGGGGGGAGGAGATACGCAGTATTTT. Filled out from reference TRBV13 and TRBJ2-3, the complete variable domain reads AAGVIQSPRHLIKEKRETATLKCYPIPRHDTVYWYQQGPGQDPQFLISFYEKMQSDKGSIPDRFSAQQFSDYHSELNMSSLELGDSALYFCASSLALAGGGDTQYFGPGTRLTVL.

The chain employs TRBV4-3 and TRBJ1-2, with a weak D call TRBD1 (5 bases). Germline values: CDR1 LGHNA, CDR2 YSLEER. The ends were cut back, 2 bases at V and 4 bases at J, with 14 bases in the middle. CDR3 length equals 15 residues. The CDR3 DNA follows: TGCGCCAGCAGCCAATCCAAGTTGGGACCCTATGGCTACACCTTC. Translated, it gives CASSQSKLGPYGYTF.